This TCR beta chain came from a study of blood T cells in healthy people across ages. A second PCR of about 6 to 11 cycles used a sample-barcoded 5' primer and a J-beta primer mix. Using its own MiXCR run on the 5' RACE reads, TCRdb lists one record per CDR3 protein. The sample yields about 1 million distinct CDR3 sequences, 40% to 55% seen once. Total RNA, at least 5.5 micrograms per sample, came from PBMCs. This clonotype was picked up a small number of times. This CDR3 has 16 amino acids. After removal of 1 base from V and 3 bases from J, the junction contained 6 bases not matched to a gene. Germline assignment: CDR1 MNHNY and CDR2 SVGAGI (reference sequence).

The chain joins TRBV6-6 to TRBJ2-7, with 10 bases that match TRBD2. Sequenced material: blood. This receptor was taken from a woman in her sixties or seventies in good health. The CDR3 is CASSYFGLAEIYEQYF. The CDR3, as DNA: TGTGCCAGCAGTTACTTCGGACTAGCGGAGATCTACGAGCAGTACTTC.